A selection of T cell receptor beta chains follows, all from one sample in a study of T cells in Graves' hyperthyroidism and ophthalmopathy. TCRdb fed the multiplex PCR reads into MiXCR, producing one record per CDR3 protein. The sample lists roughly 740,000 distinct CDR3 sequences, around 17% occurring once. Sequences were obtained from blood. The receptors shown here come from a man younger than 35 with Graves' hyperthyroidism. Each CDR3 is given with its conserved first and last residue. A D gene is named only where the DNA matches it firmly. Clone size appears in some rows only: once, few, many, or a class for an expanded clone.

CDR3aa,CDR3nt,v_gene,j_gene,abundance,d_gene
CASSPLGVRGEKLFF,TGCGCCAGCAGCCCTCTGGGGGTTCGAGGTGAAAAACTGTTTTTT,TRBV5-1,TRBJ1-4,NA,NA
CASSIGGFGSNQPQHF,TGTGCCAGTAGTATAGGTGGTTTTGGGAGCAATCAGCCCCAGCATTTT,TRBV19,TRBJ1-5,NA,NA
CASSLDETDLGNTIYF,TGTGCCAGCAGCTTAGACGAGACCGATCTAGGAAACACCATATATTTT,TRBV7-9,TRBJ1-3,NA,NA
CASSPLVRTSGRGNEQFF,TGTGCCAGCAGTCCCCTCGTTCGGACTAGCGGGAGGGGCAATGAGCAGTTCTTC,TRBV28,TRBJ2-1,many,TRBD2
CASSLVAPSSYEQYF,TGTGCCAGCAGCTTAGTGGCGCCTAGCTCCTACGAGCAGTACTTC,TRBV7-2,TRBJ2-7,NA,NA
CATSRLEKGLAFF,TGTGCCACCAGCAGACTCGAGAAGGGGTTAGCTTTCTTT,TRBV15,TRBJ1-1,few,NA
CATSGLRDRGYEQYF,TGTGCCACCAGCGGACTCCGGGACAGGGGATACGAGCAGTACTTC,TRBV15,TRBJ2-7,many,TRBD1
CASSYGTLYGYTF,TGTGCCAGCTCCTACGGGACACTTTATGGCTACACCTTC,TRBV25-1,TRBJ1-2,NA,NA
CASSLGLAEGINTQYF,TGTGCCAGCAGCTTAGGTCTAGCGGAGGGGATAAATACGCAGTATTTT,TRBV11-3,TRBJ2-3,NA,TRBD2
CASSVRGLLYEQFF,TGTGCCAGTAGTGTCCGGGGCCTTTTGTATGAGCAGTTCTTC,TRBV19,TRBJ2-1,few,NA
CASQGGASGSHEQYF,TGTGCCAGCCAAGGCGGGGCTAGCGGGTCCCACGAGCAGTACTTC,TRBV16,TRBJ2-7,few,TRBD2
CASSYYLNTGELFF,TGTGCCAGCAGTTATTATCTGAACACCGGGGAGCTGTTTTTT,TRBV6-1,TRBJ2-2,NA,NA
CAWRAGSSSYNEQFF,TGTGCCTGGAGGGCCGGGTCGAGCTCCTACAATGAGCAGTTCTTC,TRBV30,TRBJ2-1,many,NA
CASSPLLDRKNTEAFF,TGCGCCAGCAGCCCACTCTTGGACAGGAAGAACACTGAAGCTTTCTTT,TRBV4-1,TRBJ1-1,NA,TRBD1
CASSKMGWDGYTF,TGTGCCAGTAGTAAGATGGGTTGGGATGGCTACACCTTC,TRBV19,TRBJ1-2,NA,NA
CASTLTTYNEQFF,TGTGCCAGCACCTTGACTACCTACAATGAGCAGTTCTTC,TRBV12-3/TRBV12-4,TRBJ2-1,many,NA
CASSPSTSGTSYEQYF,TGTGCCAGCAGCCCGTCGACTAGCGGGACTTCCTACGAGCAGTACTTC,TRBV7-9,TRBJ2-7,NA,TRBD2
CASIGGAPYEQYF,TGTGCCAGCATAGGGGGTGCACCCTACGAGCAGTACTTC,TRBV2,TRBJ2-7,few,NA
CASSSFGFWREIGEQYF,TGTGCCAGCAGCTCTTTCGGCTTTTGGCGGGAAATAGGGGAGCAGTACTTC,TRBV11-2,TRBJ2-7,NA,NA
CAWSRRGAQPQHF,TGTGCCTGGAGTCGAAGGGGGGCTCAGCCCCAGCATTTT,TRBV30,TRBJ1-5,few,NA
CASSIPAGGPPEQFF,TGTGCCAGTAGTATCCCAGCGGGAGGGCCCCCGGAGCAGTTCTTC,TRBV19,TRBJ2-1,NA,TRBD2
CASRPTGDEQYF,TGTGCCAGCAGACCCACAGGGGACGAGCAGTACTTC,TRBV28,TRBJ2-7,many,TRBD1